This T cell receptor beta chain is drawn from a study of blood T cell repertoires in COVID-19. Study-wide context: Acute and convalescent COVID-19 samples came from the United States, Italy and Spain. Nucleic acid was either cDNA or gDNA, and it came from T cells, B-cell-depleted T cells, or PBMCs.

The germline V gene encodes CDR1 GTSNPN and CDR2 SVGIG (reference sequence). The CDR3 extends over 18 amino acids. V lost 5 bases and J lost 6; bases outside the gene matches: 18. As originally analysed: Estimates of nucleated cell counts were drawn from the amplification of reference gene primers. Clones were read by immunoSEQ multiplex PCR, and TCRdb kept only the in-frame ones, dropping some. Clone size and V and J calls were adopted from that table, with D and trimming inferred from the DNA. This sample has about 51,000 clones, with around 86% found just once. The genes are TRBV30 and TRBJ2-3; 12 bases are a match to TRBD2. This clonotype originated in a man between 50 and 59 years old with active COVID-19. Sequencing was carried out using peripheral blood. The CDR3 sequence: CAWEGTSGFISDSDTQYF. The CDR3 DNA is TGTGCCTGGGAGGGGACTAGCGGGTTCATCTCTGATTCGGATACGCAGTATTTT.